This entry lists 10 T cell receptor beta chains sequenced from one sample in a study of cytomegalovirus exposure and HLA in healthy donors. The study ran its PCR with 60 Vbeta and 13 Jbeta primers. The method was immunoSEQ multiplex PCR; TCRdb's version includes in-frame clones alone and lacks a portion of them. This sample has around 190,000 clones; under 85% occur once, and the top ten carry around 1.6%. Sequenced sample: PBMCs. Receptors were obtained from a woman younger than 35 in good health and CMV-seronegative.

This chain joins TRBV28 and TRBJ1-2; 8 bases fit TRBD1. The ends lost 1 base at V and 8 bases at J; junction bases unmatched: 0. The CDR3 has 12 residues. Germline V CDR1 and CDR2: MDHEN, SYDVKM. In DNA, the CDR3 is TGTGCCAGCAGTTTATACAGGGGGGGCTACACCTTC. It specifies CASSLYRGGYTF.

This chain uses TRBV27 with TRBJ2-3; 7 positions agree with TRBD2. The germline V gene encodes CDR1 MNHEY and CDR2 SMNVEV (reference sequence). With 6 bases clipped from V and 4 bases from J, the junction kept 1 base outside the gene matches. The CDR3 consists of 12 residues. CDR3 loop: CASSRGADTQYF. CDR3 DNA: TGTGCCAGCAGCCGGGGGGCAGATACGCAGTATTTT.

The chain joins TRBV15 to TRBJ2-4, with 15 bases fitting TRBD2. The CDR3 loop spans 17 amino acids. V dropped 3 bases and J dropped 10; count of bases not matched to a gene: 10. CDR1 and CDR2 from the germline V gene are LNHNV and YYDKDF (reference sequence). In DNA, the CDR3 is TGTGCCACCAGCAGGGGAGGACTAGCGGGGGGGCCCAGGATTCAGTACTTC. This translates into CATSRGGLAGGPRIQYF.

This clone was seen a few times. V and J are TRBV28 and TRBJ1-3; weak D call: TRBD1 (6 bases). V was clipped by 3 bases and J by 4 bases, with 10 bases between them. The CDR3 contains 14 residues. The germline V gene encodes CDR1 MDHEN and CDR2 SYDVKM. The CDR3 is CASSLSQGGNTIYF. The CDR3 region has the DNA TGTGCCAGCAGTTTGAGCCAGGGGGGAAACACCATATATTTT.

For the CDR3, the DNA is TGTGCCAGTAGTATAGCGGCGGGGCAAGCTTTCTTT. It yields the protein CASSIAAGQAFF. The chain couples TRBV19 to TRBJ1-1; TRBD1 might be the D (5 bases). The CDR3 length is 12 residues. Germline V CDR1 and CDR2: LNHDA, SQIVND (reference sequence). Trimming shortened V by 1 base and J by 9 bases, and 9 bases separated the two germline ends.

V and J are TRBV7-9 and TRBJ2-2; perhaps TRBD2 as D (6 bases). V lost 5 bases and J 5 bases, leaving 15 bases between the germline ends. This CDR3 comprises 15 residues. Germline assignment: CDR1 SEHNR and CDR2 FQNEAQ (reference sequence). For the CDR3, the DNA is TGTGCCAGCAGCCCGCCTAGGCGGGAAACCGGGGAGCTGTTTTTT. It is translated as CASSPPRRETGELFF.

V is TRBV4-1 and J is TRBJ2-1, with TRBD2 identical over 10 bases. The CDR3 runs to 16 residues. V shed 0 bases and J 4 bases; nucleotides not matched to a gene: 3. The germline V gene encodes CDR1 MGHRA and CDR2 YSYEKL. The CDR3 DNA reads as TGCGCCAGCAGCCAAGAACTAGCGGGAAGATACAATGAGCAGTTCTTC. Its protein product is CASSQELAGRYNEQFF.

V gene TRBV5-1 combines with J gene TRBJ1-4; D is undetermined. Germline loops: CDR1 SGHRS, CDR2 YFSETQ. This CDR3 region has 14 residues. Trimming shortened V by 0 bases and J by 8 bases, and 11 bases separated the two germline ends. The DNA for the CDR3 is TGCGCCAGCAGCTTGGGGGGAGGTAAAGAAAAACTGTTTTTT. Translating it yields CASSLGGGKEKLFF.

This clone was detected only a few times. The chain recombines TRBV6-5 with TRBJ1-4, with 9 bases fitting TRBD1. This CDR3 contains 14 residues. Germline CDR1 reads MNHEY; CDR2 reads SVGAGI. Germline trimming cut 5 bases from V and 7 bases from J; bases unmatched to any gene: 5. CDR3 sequence: CASSRTGASEKLFF. The CDR3 nucleotides are TGTGCCAGCAGTCGGACAGGGGCGAGTGAAAAACTGTTTTTT.

The chain has TRBV5-1 and TRBJ2-7; a possible D gene is TRBD1 (6 bases). Germline-derived CDR1 and CDR2 are SGHRS and YFSETQ. The CDR3 extends over 13 amino acids. Trimming cost V 4 bases and J 7 bases, with 15 bases left between them. The CDR3 loop is CASSLTGIEEQYF. Here the CDR3 DNA reads TGCGCCAGCAGCCTGACAGGAATTGAAGAGCAGTACTTC.